This T cell receptor beta chain was sequenced in a study of beta chain features in type 1 diabetes. Of the isolated RNA, all was reverse transcribed, and so the sequenced material was expressed TCRB transcripts. Data came from immunoSEQ multiplex PCR; TCRdb stores just in-frame clones and leaves some out. The data show about 620,000 clones, with 15% to 17% seen just once and 0.09% to 0.095% held by the top ten. This CDR3 contains 15 residues. Unmatched junction bases numbered 5, after V lost 0 bases and J lost 5 bases. Looked up from germline, CDR1 is SGHRS and CDR2 is YFSETQ. The TCR comes from a man younger than 35 in good health. The sample was naive CD4+ T cells from blood. This chain joins TRBV5-1 and TRBJ1-1; 9 bases line up with TRBD1. CDR3: CASSLVGDRVTEAFF. Here the CDR3 DNA reads TGCGCCAGCAGCTTGGTAGGGGACAGGGTGACTGAAGCTTTCTTT.